Here is one T cell receptor beta chain with its context. Antigen unknown. The method was immunoSEQ multiplex PCR; TCRdb's version includes in-frame clones alone and lacks a portion of them. The profile shows about 350,000 clones, 92% of them singletons. The data are from a study of Ad26.COV2.S vaccination and SARS-CoV-2 variants. Study results and caveats: Spike-specific CD8+ and CD4+ T cell responses reportedly showed substantial breadth after vaccination. The placebo group had lower spike-specific TCR breadth than the vaccine recipients did.

This CDR3 contains 14 residues. Trimming shortened V by 6 bases and J by 2 bases, and 13 bases separated the two germline ends. Germline V CDR1 and CDR2: SGHVS, FQNEAQ. The sample was peripheral blood, taken after recovery from COVID-19. This sequence was found in a human donor who had recovered from COVID-19. V usage is TRBV7-8 and J usage is TRBJ1-1, with D uncertain. CDR3 sequence: CASRLTYPNTEAFF. In DNA, the CDR3 is TGTGCCAGCAGGCTGACATACCCTAACACTGAAGCTTTCTTT.